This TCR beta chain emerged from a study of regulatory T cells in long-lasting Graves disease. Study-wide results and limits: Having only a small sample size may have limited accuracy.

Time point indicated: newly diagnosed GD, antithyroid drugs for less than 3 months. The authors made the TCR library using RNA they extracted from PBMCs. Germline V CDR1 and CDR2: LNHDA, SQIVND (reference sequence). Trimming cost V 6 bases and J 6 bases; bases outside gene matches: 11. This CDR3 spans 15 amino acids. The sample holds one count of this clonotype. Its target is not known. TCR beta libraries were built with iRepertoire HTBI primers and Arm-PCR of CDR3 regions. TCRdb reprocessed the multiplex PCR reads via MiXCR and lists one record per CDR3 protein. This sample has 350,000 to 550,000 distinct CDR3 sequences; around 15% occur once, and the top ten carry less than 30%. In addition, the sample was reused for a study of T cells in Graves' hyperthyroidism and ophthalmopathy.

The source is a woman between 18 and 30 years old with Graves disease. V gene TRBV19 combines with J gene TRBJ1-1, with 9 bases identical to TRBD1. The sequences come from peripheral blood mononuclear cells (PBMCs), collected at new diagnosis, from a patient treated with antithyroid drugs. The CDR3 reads CASRSSGTGLPEAFF. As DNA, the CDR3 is TGTGCCAGTAGGAGTTCCGGGACAGGGCTCCCTGAAGCTTTCTTT.